The entry that follows covers one T cell receptor beta chain sequence. The data derive from a study of shared clonotypes between healthy human individuals. Terminally differentiated effector memory CD45RA+ cells were excluded by CCR7 positive selection of CD45RO-negative cells. Data came from immunoSEQ multiplex PCR; TCRdb stores just in-frame clones and leaves some out. The sample holds around 2.1 million clones, more than 85% seen once. This clonotype originated in a man aged 18-30 years in good health. Some clones in this sample may be carry-over from other donors' samples. Material for sequencing was naive CD8+ T cells from PBMCs.

The CDR3 DNA sequence: TGTGCCAGCAGCACCCGTAGGTACCCCACCGAGCAGTACTTC. It translates to CASSTRRYPTEQYF. The V gene is TRBV7-2, the J gene TRBJ2-7, with D unclear. V shed 5 bases and J shed 6 bases, with 17 bases lying between them. The CDR3 loop spans 14 amino acids. Germline CDR1 reads SGHTA; CDR2 reads FQGNSA.